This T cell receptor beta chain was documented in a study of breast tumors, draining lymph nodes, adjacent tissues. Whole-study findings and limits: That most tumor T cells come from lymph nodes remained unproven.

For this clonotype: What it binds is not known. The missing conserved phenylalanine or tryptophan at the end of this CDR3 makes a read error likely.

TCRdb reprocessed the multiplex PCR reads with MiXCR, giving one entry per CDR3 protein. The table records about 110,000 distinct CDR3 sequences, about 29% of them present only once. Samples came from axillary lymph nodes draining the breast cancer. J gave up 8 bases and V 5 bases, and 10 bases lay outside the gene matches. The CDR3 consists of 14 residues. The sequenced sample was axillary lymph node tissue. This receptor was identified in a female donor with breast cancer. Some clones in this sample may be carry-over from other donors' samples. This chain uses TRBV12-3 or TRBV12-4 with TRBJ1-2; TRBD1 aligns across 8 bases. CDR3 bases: TGTGCCAGCAGTGAATCAGGGTCAGGGGGCGGCTACACCTAC. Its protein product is CASSESGSGGGYTY.